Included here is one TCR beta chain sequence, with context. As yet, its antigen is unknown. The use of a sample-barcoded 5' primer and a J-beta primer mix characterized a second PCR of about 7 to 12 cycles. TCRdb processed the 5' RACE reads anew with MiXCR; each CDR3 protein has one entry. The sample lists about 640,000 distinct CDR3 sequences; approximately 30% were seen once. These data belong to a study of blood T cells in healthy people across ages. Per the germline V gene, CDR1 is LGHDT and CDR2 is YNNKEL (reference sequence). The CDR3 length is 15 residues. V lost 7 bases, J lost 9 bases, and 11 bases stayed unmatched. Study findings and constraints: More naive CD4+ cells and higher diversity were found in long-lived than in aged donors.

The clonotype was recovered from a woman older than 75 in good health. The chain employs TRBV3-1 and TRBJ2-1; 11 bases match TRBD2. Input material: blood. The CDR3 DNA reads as TGTGCCAGCACCTCGTCTAGCGGGGGGCCAGGTGAGCAGTTCTTC. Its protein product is CASTSSSGGPGEQFF.